This TCR beta chain is drawn from a study of blood T cell repertoires in COVID-19 (dated by TCRdb to about 2020). Study-level background: The collaborator samples originated in the United States, Italy and Spain and spanned the acute and convalescent phases of COVID-19. The material from the prospective study consisted of cDNA or gDNA derived from T cells, B-cell-depleted T cells, or PBMCs. Subjects who had been exposed to COVID-19, were actively infected with it, or had recovered from it provided the deeply sampled blood TCRbeta repertoires that made up the dataset. The repertoires were released in a freely available public database meant as a resource for research on the immune response to SARS-CoV-2. The samples were drawn from the first 160 participants of the ongoing ImmuneRACE study and from 1,254 subjects provided by 6 global collaborators. A de-identified subject ID, COVID-19 status, age in years and sex were almost always included in the sample metadata. Where available, HLA class I and class II types were taken from metadata supplied by the sample provider and were not determined by assay-based typing. General findings and caveats noted by the study authors: Clinical and demographic metadata were provided uncurated, with the amount varying by source and participant.

Ends trimmed: V by 5 bases, J by 2 bases; bases unmatched to a gene: 6. Spanning cysteine to phenylalanine, the CDR3 consists of 16 amino acids. The only DNA kept is the CDR3, 48 bases in frame from the first base. In the germline V gene, CDR1 corresponds to SQVTM and CDR2 to ANQGSEA. Collaborating institutions collected whole blood in K2EDTA tubes following their own protocols. For TCRbeta analysis, collaborators shipped samples as frozen whole blood, isolated PBMCs, or DNA extracted from either of those sample types. Note on this clone: Its target antigen remains unknown. No much larger clone is present one base from it, and per-base qualities are unavailable.

TCRbeta CDR3 regions were amplified from genomic DNA by means of the immunoSEQ Assay, a bias-controlled multiplex PCR. The original pipeline was this. The number of nucleated cells in each sample was estimated by amplification of reference gene primers within the assay. To quantify the absolute abundance of each unique TCRbeta CDR3 rearrangement, sequence reads were collapsed and filtered. For each sample, productive Simpson clonality was calculated as the square root of Simpson's diversity index over productive rearrangements. As stored in TCRdb, this immuneACCESS dataset retains in-frame rearrangements with V and J assigned. A fraction of the clones does not appear; measured against another copy, unresolved V genes explain less than half of the discrepancy, and the remainder lacks a known reason. V and J calls and clone size are those listed in that table; D and trimming were worked out from the DNA. This sample is represented by around 180,000 clones; 88% of them were singletons. The top ten constitute 2.1% of the sample.

Recombination connected TRBV29-1 to TRBJ2-1, and 13 junctional nucleotides match TRBD2. Sequencing used peripheral blood. The clonotype was recovered from a man between 70 and 80 years old with active or convalescent COVID-19. The nucleotide sequence reads as follows: TGCAGCGTTATCTTTGGACTAGCGGGGGCCTACAATGAGCAGTTCTTC. This translates into CSVIFGLAGAYNEQFF.